A single T cell receptor (beta chain) is shown here with its context. Antigen: not known. The sample belongs to a study of shared clonotypes between healthy human individuals. Sequencing was performed with immunoSEQ multiplex PCR; in TCRdb, only in-frame clones are kept and a portion is missing. The table lists about 2.2 million clones, approximately 94% of them singletons. Positive CCR7 selection of CD45RO-negative cells yielded the naive CD8 cells, and terminally differentiated effector memory CD45RA+ cells were excluded. Study-wide results and limits: Blood was the only sampled material, and tissue repertoires likely differ. Despite large depth, sorted-subset datasets appeared incompletely sequenced.

CDR1 and CDR2 from the germline V gene are MNHNY and SVGAGI (reference sequence). V lost 5 bases and J lost 6; bases outside the gene matches: 11. The CDR3 totals 16 residues. The sample consisted of naive CD8+ T cells from PBMCs. The V and J genes are TRBV6-6 and TRBJ1-5; 9 bases match TRBD1. This TCR was recovered from a man between 18 and 35 years old in good health. Some clones in this sample may be carry-over from other donors' samples. CDR3 protein: CASSNRRDRELQPQHF. The CDR3 region has the DNA TGTGCCAGCAGTAACCGCCGGGACAGGGAGCTTCAGCCCCAGCATTTT.